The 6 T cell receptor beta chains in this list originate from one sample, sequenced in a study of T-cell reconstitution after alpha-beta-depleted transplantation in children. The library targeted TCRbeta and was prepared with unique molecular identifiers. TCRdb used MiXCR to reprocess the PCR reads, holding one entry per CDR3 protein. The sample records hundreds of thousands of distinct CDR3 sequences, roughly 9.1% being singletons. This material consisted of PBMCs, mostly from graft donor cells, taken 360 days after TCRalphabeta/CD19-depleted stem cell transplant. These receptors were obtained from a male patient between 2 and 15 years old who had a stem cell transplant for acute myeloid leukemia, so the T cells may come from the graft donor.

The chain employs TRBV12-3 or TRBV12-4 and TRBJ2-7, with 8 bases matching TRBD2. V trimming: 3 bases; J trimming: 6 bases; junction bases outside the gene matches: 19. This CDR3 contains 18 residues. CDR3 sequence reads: CASSFAGPSIGRALEQYF. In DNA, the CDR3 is TGTGCCAGCAGTTTTGCGGGCCCCTCGATCGGGAGGGCCCTCGAGCAGTACTTC.

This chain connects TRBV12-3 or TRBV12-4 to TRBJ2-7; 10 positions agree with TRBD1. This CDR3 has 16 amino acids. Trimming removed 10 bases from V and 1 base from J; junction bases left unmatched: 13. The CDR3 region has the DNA TGTGCCACTCCCGTACCCCGGGACAGGGGTTCCTACGAGCAGTACTTC. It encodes CATPVPRDRGSYEQYF.

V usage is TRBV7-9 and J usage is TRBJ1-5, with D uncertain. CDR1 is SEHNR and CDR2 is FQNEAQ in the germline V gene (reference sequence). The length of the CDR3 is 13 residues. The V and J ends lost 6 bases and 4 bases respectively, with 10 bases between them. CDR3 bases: TGTGCCAGCAGTTTCACGGTTAATCAGCCCCAGCATTTT. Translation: CASSFTVNQPQHF. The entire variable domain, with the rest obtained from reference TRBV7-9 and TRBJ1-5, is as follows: DTGVSQNPRHKITKRGQNVTFRCDPISEHNRLYWYRQTLGQGPEFLTYFQNEAQLEKSRLLSDRFSAERPKGSFSTLEIQRTEQGDSAMYLCASSFTVNQPQHFGDGTRLSIL.

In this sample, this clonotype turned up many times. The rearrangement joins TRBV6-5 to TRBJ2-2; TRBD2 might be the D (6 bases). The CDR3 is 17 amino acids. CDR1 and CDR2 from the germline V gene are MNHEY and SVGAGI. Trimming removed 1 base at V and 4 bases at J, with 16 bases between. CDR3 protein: CASSYLPLLGGTGELFF. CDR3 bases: TGTGCCAGCAGTTACTTGCCCTTGCTGGGGGGCACCGGGGAGCTGTTTTTT.

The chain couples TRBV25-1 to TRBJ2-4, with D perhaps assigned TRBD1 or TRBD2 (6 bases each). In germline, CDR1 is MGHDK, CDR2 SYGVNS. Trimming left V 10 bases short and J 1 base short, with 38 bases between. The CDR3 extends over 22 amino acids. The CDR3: CAIPSPARAEGVRGWAKNIQYF. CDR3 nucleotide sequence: TGTGCCATCCCTAGCCCAGCTCGAGCGGAGGGGGTGAGGGGGTGGGCCAAAAACATTCAGTACTTC.

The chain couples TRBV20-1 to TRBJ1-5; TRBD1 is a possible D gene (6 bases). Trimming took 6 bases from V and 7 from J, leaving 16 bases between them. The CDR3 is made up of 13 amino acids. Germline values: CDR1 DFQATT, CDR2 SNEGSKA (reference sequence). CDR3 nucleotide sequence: TGCAGTGCCTTCAGACAGGCGGGCCAGCCCCAGCATTTT. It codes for CSAFRQAGQPQHF.